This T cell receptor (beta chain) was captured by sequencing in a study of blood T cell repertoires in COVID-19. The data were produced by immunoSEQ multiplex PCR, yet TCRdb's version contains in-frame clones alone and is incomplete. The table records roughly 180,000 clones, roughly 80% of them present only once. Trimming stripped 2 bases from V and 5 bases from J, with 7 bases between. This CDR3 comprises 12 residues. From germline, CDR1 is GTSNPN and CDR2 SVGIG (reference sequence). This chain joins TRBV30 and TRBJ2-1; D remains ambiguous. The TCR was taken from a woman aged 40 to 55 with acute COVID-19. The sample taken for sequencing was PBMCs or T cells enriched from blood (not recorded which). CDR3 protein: CAWSQANNEQFF. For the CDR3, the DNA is TGTGCCTGGAGTCAGGCAAACAATGAGCAGTTCTTC.